The sequence of this TCR beta chain was determined in a study of blood T cell repertoires in COVID-19. Study background: Acute and convalescent COVID-19 samples came from the United States, Italy and Spain. PBMCs, B-cell-depleted T cells, or T cells provided the cDNA or gDNA that made up the material.

Original processing notes: Amplification from reference gene primers served as the basis for estimated nucleated cell counts. Data came from immunoSEQ multiplex PCR; TCRdb stores just in-frame clones and leaves some out. The V and J calls and clone size come from that table; D and trimming were worked out from the DNA. The data contain 85,000 to 90,000 clones, roughly nine tenths of them singletons. V gave up 4 bases and J gave up 0 bases; unmatched junction bases: 9. The CDR3 covers 18 residues. In germline, CDR1 is SGHKS, CDR2 YYEKEE (reference sequence). The chain joins TRBV5-5 to TRBJ1-3; 11 bases fit TRBD1. Sequencing was performed on peripheral blood. This clonotype was sampled from a woman of 80 years or more with active COVID-19. CDR3 region: CASSQGTGGSYSGNTIYF. CDR3 DNA sequence: TGTGCCAGCAGCCAAGGGACAGGGGGATCCTACTCTGGAAACACCATATATTTT.